These 22 T cell receptor beta chains were all obtained from the same sample, sequenced in a study of blood T cells in healthy people across ages. Through a sample-barcoded 5' primer and a J-beta primer mix, a second PCR was run for about 6 to 11 cycles. TCRdb reprocessed the 5' RACE reads with MiXCR, giving one entry per CDR3 protein. The sample has nearly 800,000 distinct CDR3 sequences, more than 50% seen once; the top ten hold roughly 24%. The sequenced sample was blood. The receptors originated from a middle-aged man in good health.

The chain links TRBV7-2 to TRBJ1-1; no clear D gene. V dropped 6 bases and J dropped 5 bases, with 19 bases sitting between them. Germline V CDR1 and CDR2: SGHTA, FQGNSA. This CDR3 spans 15 amino acids. In DNA, the CDR3 is TGTGCCAGCAGATATGGTAGCCTCGATGGGACTGAAGCTTTCTTT. It translates to CASRYGSLDGTEAFF.

The rearrangement uses TRBV3-1 and TRBJ1-1; D uncertain. Trimming shortened V by 4 bases and J by 3 bases, and 18 bases separated the two germline ends. This CDR3 region has 16 residues. Germline V gives CDR1 LGHDT, CDR2 YNNKEL (reference sequence). DNA for the CDR3: TGTGCCAGCAGCCCCGCTGCCAAGGTATCATACACTGAAGCTTTCTTT. Amino acid sequence: CASSPAAKVSYTEAFF. Full variable domain (outside the CDR3, taken from reference TRBV3-1 and TRBJ1-1): DTAVSQTPKYLVTQMGNDKSIKCEQNLGHDTMYWYKQDSKKFLKIMFSYNNKELIINETVPNRFSPKSPDKAHLNLHINSLELGDSAVYFCASSPAAKVSYTEAFFGQGTRLTVV.

This clonotype was counted many times. V and J are TRBV2 and TRBJ2-7; 9 bases line up with TRBD2. Germline CDR1 SNHLY, CDR2 FYNNEI. CDR3 length: 15 residues. Unmatched junction bases numbered 8, after V lost 6 bases and J lost 2 bases. This chain's CDR3 is CASRISGSPTYEQYF. CDR3 nucleotide sequence: TGTGCCAGCAGGATTAGCGGGAGCCCAACCTACGAGCAGTACTTC.

This rearrangement joins TRBV29-1 to TRBJ2-1; 10 nucleotides match TRBD1. The germline V gene encodes CDR1 SQVTM and CDR2 ANQGSEA. The CDR3 has 13 residues. The junction had 3 bases not matched to a gene; V was cut back by 7 bases and J by 3 bases. The DNA for the CDR3 is TGCAGCGCGGACAGGGGGAACTACAATGAGCAGTTCTTC. Protein product: CSADRGNYNEQFF.

The genes are TRBV2 and TRBJ2-3; 9 bases are a match to TRBD1. The CDR3 sequence is 15 residues long. Germline V CDR1 and CDR2: SNHLY, FYNNEI. J gave up 5 bases and V 6 bases, and 9 bases lay outside the gene matches. The CDR3 loop reads CASRIQGAILDTQYF. DNA for the CDR3: TGTGCCAGCAGAATACAGGGGGCTATTTTAGATACGCAGTATTTT.

This clonotype has a single count. As DNA, the CDR3 is TGTGCCAGCAAGGGAGGGGGCATCCATGAGCAGTACTTC. Translation: CASKGGGIHEQYF. The chain recombines TRBV28 with TRBJ2-4; D tentatively fits TRBD1 or TRBD2 (7 bases each). Trimming took 7 bases from V and 13 from J, leaving 20 bases between them. Germline-derived CDR1 and CDR2 are MDHEN and SYDVKM. The CDR3 has 13 amino acids.

V usage is TRBV5-5 and J usage is TRBJ1-1, with D possibly being TRBD1 (6 bases). Germline V CDR1 and CDR2: SGHKS, YYEKEE (reference sequence). Trimming removed 5 bases at V and 7 bases at J, with 24 bases between. The CDR3 length is 16 residues. CDR3 coding DNA: TGTGCCAGCAGTTGGAGGGTGTCTCGGGGGCAAGATGAAGCTTTCTTT. Translation: CASSWRVSRGQDEAFF.

This clonotype was counted many times. The rearrangement links TRBV29-1 to TRBJ2-3; TRBD1 is a possible D gene (5 bases). The germline V gene has CDR1 SQVTM and CDR2 ANQGSEA. V was pared by 1 base and J by 4 bases, with 18 bases between. The length of the CDR3 is 16 residues. As DNA, the CDR3 is TGCAGCGTTGAAGGCGTTGCAGGGAACTTAGCAGATACGCAGTATTTT. It yields the protein CSVEGVAGNLADTQYF.

The V gene is TRBV20-1, the J gene TRBJ1-2; unclear D gene. The CDR3 spans 11 residues. Germline assignment: CDR1 DFQATT and CDR2 SNEGSKA (reference sequence). The germline V and J ends were trimmed by 3 bases and 4 bases, with 6 bases remaining between them. CDR3 nucleotide sequence: TGCAGTGCTAGGGACGGCTATGGCTACACCTTC. Its protein product is CSARDGYGYTF.

V is TRBV12-3 or TRBV12-4 and J is TRBJ2-1; 15 bases match TRBD2. This CDR3 is built from 16 residues. V dropped 1 base and J dropped 10; count of bases not matched to a gene: 5. The CDR3 sequence is CASSLVGLAGGPEQFF. The CDR3 region has the DNA TGTGCCAGCAGTTTAGTAGGACTAGCGGGGGGGCCAGAGCAGTTCTTC.

V is TRBV7-2 and J is TRBJ2-7; 12 nucleotides align to TRBD2. Looked up from germline, CDR1 is SGHTA and CDR2 is FQGNSA. CDR3 length equals 15 residues. V shed 5 bases, J shed 12 bases, and the junction held 14 bases outside the gene matches. This CDR3 is CASSVTTSGSGGWYF. The CDR3 bases are TGTGCCAGCAGCGTAACGACTAGCGGGAGTGGAGGTTGGTACTTC.

The chain uses TRBV12-3 or TRBV12-4 and TRBJ1-5, with unresolved D. Trimming left V 3 bases short and J 11 bases short, with 20 bases between. This CDR3 is 15 amino acids long. The CDR3 DNA is TGTGCCAGCAGTTTCGAAACTCCGGGCCGGGAGACCCAGCATTTT. This encodes CASSFETPGRETQHF.

The J gene is TRBJ2-7, the V gene TRBV20-1; 7 bases are a match to TRBD2. The germline V gene has CDR1 DFQATT and CDR2 SNEGSKA (reference sequence). The CDR3 has 20 residues. V lost 0 bases to trimming and J lost 2 bases; unmatched junction nucleotides: 22. The CDR3 sequence is CSAREDGLSESSGPPYEQYF. The DNA for the CDR3 is TGCAGTGCTAGAGAGGACGGACTCTCCGAATCTAGCGGACCACCCTACGAGCAGTACTTC.

This chain connects TRBV2 to TRBJ2-5; D gene uncertain. Germline lookup yields CDR1 SNHLY and CDR2 FYNNEI. V gave up 6 bases and J gave up 7 bases, with 12 bases separating them. CDR3 size: 12 residues. The CDR3 nucleotides are TGTGCCAGCAGAACCTCCGGGTGGACCCAGTACTTC. This codes for CASRTSGWTQYF.

V usage is TRBV12-3 or TRBV12-4 and J usage is TRBJ2-1; D is ambiguous. The V and J ends lost 8 bases and 0 bases respectively, with 8 bases between them. The CDR3 consists of 13 residues. DNA for the CDR3: TGTGCCAGCCGAGCGAGCTCCTACAATGAGCAGTTCTTC. This codes for CASRASSYNEQFF.

By proportion, this clonotype is medium-sized. V gene TRBV13 combines with J gene TRBJ2-7; no clear D gene. Trimming pared 1 base from V and 1 base from J, leaving 8 bases between. From germline, CDR1 is PRHDT and CDR2 FYEKMQ (reference sequence). The CDR3 is made up of 14 amino acids. The CDR3 DNA reads as TGTGCCAGCAGCTTAGTTCCGGCTTCCTACGAGCAGTACTTC. Its translation is CASSLVPASYEQYF.

The V and J genes are TRBV9 and TRBJ2-3, with 11 nucleotides matching TRBD2. The CDR3 extends over 18 amino acids. Unmatched junction bases numbered 15, after V lost 3 bases and J lost 6 bases. Germline V gene lookup returns CDR1 SGDLS and CDR2 YYNGEE. The DNA for the CDR3 is TGTGCCAGCAGCGCCCTATCCCTCCTAGCGGGGGGTTTTGATACGCAGTATTTT. Encoded protein: CASSALSLLAGGFDTQYF.

The chain has TRBV6-2 or TRBV6-3 and TRBJ2-4; no definite D call. V was clipped by 0 bases and J by 2 bases, with 17 bases between them. This CDR3 contains 18 residues. Germline lookup yields CDR1 MNHEY and CDR2 SVGEGT. CDR3 nucleotides: TGTGCCAGCAGTTACTCGACGACATTTCCGAAGCCCAAAAACATTCAGTACTTC. Protein: CASSYSTTFPKPKNIQYF.

The rearrangement uses TRBV7-9 and TRBJ2-6; tentatively, D is TRBD1 (5 bases). Germline V lookup: CDR1 SEHNR, CDR2 FQNEAQ (reference sequence). V was pared by 1 base and J by 2 bases, with 18 bases between. The length of the CDR3 is 19 residues. In DNA form, the CDR3 reads TGTGCCAGCAGCTTAGGTGCAACAGGTCCGGTTGCTGGGGCCAACGTCCTGACTTTC. This gives the protein CASSLGATGPVAGANVLTF.

This clonotype was seen a few times. Written as DNA, the CDR3 is TGTGCCTGGAGTCACCACAGGGGGCTCTACGGCTATGGCTACACCTTC. Its translation is CAWSHHRGLYGYGYTF. The chain employs TRBV30 and TRBJ1-2; 9 nucleotides line up with TRBD1. CDR3 length equals 16 residues. J lost 4 bases, V lost 2 bases, and 11 bases had no gene match. Germline V gene data show CDR1 as GTSNPN and CDR2 as SVGIG (reference sequence).

In regard to this clonotype: The germline gene is not matched at one end of the junction; a read error may be the cause. This chain links TRBV25-1 with TRBJ2-1; D not certain. CDR1 is MGHDK, CDR2 SYGVNS, per germline. The CDR3 is made up of 12 amino acids. The CDR3: CASSEKYNKQFF. CDR3 nucleotides: TGTGCCAGCAGTGAAAAGTACAATAAGCAGTTCTTC.

This clonotype was detected only a few times. V usage is TRBV5-1 and J usage is TRBJ1-4; possibly TRBD1 for D (5 bases). The germline V gene encodes CDR1 SGHRS and CDR2 YFSETQ. This CDR3 comprises 11 residues. Trimming removed 8 bases at V and 7 bases at J, with 9 bases between. CDR3 nucleotides: TGCGCCAGTCGCGGGGGTGAAAAACTGTTTTTT. Its protein product is CASRGGEKLFF.